Described below is a single T cell receptor beta chain sequence and its context. This entry is derived from a study of T cells after yellow fever vaccination. From the 5' RACE reads, TCRdb called clonotypes with MiXCR, one entry per CDR3 protein. The sample includes roughly 320,000 distinct CDR3 sequences, around 10% of them seen just once. The CDR3 has 14 amino acids. The V and J ends lost 6 bases and 11 bases respectively, with 17 bases between them. CDR1 and CDR2 (germline): ENHRY, SYGVKD. The sequence was collected from a man in his late teens or twenties who received the YFV17D yellow fever vaccine. The chain is built from TRBV10-3 and TRBJ1-6; TRBD1 is a possible D gene (5 bases). Specimen: CD4+ T cells sorted from PBMCs, collected 45 days after the yellow fever booster vaccination. In DNA form, the CDR3 reads TGTGCCATCAGCCTCTCAGGGAGAGATGCACCCCTCCACTTT. Translated, it gives CAISLSGRDAPLHF.